These 8 T cell receptor beta chains originate from one sample sequenced in a study of identical twins. TCRdb re-analysed the 5' RACE reads in MiXCR, keeping a single row per CDR3 protein. The sample lists 690,000 or so distinct CDR3 sequences, around 8.3% seen once, with approximately 0.89% in the top ten. These same data were also listed under a study on yellow fever vaccine responses in identical twins.

The material sequenced was PBMCs. All receptors come from a woman aged 18-29 years in good health.

This clonotype has just a few counts. The chain carries TRBV10-3 and TRBJ2-1; D remains ambiguous. The germline V and J ends were trimmed by 6 bases and 5 bases, with 8 bases remaining between them. Germline CDR1 and CDR2: ENHRY and SYGVKD. The CDR3 covers 12 residues. The CDR3 reads CAIRGPNNEQFF. In DNA, the CDR3 is TGTGCCATCAGAGGACCGAACAATGAGCAGTTCTTC.

This clonotype was picked up many times. The chain recombines TRBV4-3 with TRBJ2-2; TRBD2 aligns across 8 bases. This CDR3 is built from 16 residues. The V segment lost 0 bases and the J segment 8 bases; nucleotides outside the gene matches: 8. Germline V gives CDR1 LGHNA, CDR2 YSLEER. The chain's CDR3 is CASSQESAGVGGELFF. The CDR3 DNA is TGCGCCAGCAGCCAAGAATCAGCGGGAGTTGGGGGGGAGCTGTTTTTT.

The J gene is TRBJ2-7, the V gene TRBV28, with D maybe TRBD2 (5 bases). Trimming took 3 bases from V and 3 from J, leaving 9 bases between them. Germline lookup yields CDR1 MDHEN and CDR2 SYDVKM. The CDR3 loop spans 13 amino acids. The CDR3 loop is CASSFFAGYEQYF. As DNA, the CDR3 is TGTGCCAGCAGTTTCTTTGCGGGCTACGAGCAGTACTTC.

This clonotype was detected many times. Written as DNA, the CDR3 is TGTGCCACCAGTGATTCCGTAGAACAGAGAAACACCGGGGAGCTGTTTTTT. This codes for CATSDSVEQRNTGELFF. The chain carries TRBV24-1 and TRBJ2-2; D is uncertain. This CDR3 spans 17 amino acids. Germline CDR1 and CDR2: KGHDR and SFDVKD. The V end lost 2 bases, the J end lost 2 bases, and 14 bases lay between the germline ends.

This clonotype was observed a handful of times. J is TRBJ2-1 and V is TRBV7-9, with unresolved D. CDR3 size: 17 residues. V shed 1 base and J shed 8 bases, with 21 bases lying between them. Germline V gene lookup returns CDR1 SEHNR and CDR2 FQNEAQ (reference sequence). The CDR3 DNA reads TGTGCCAGCAGCTTAGTGGGCCGGGCCTTGGCTTGGGATGAGCAGTTCTTC. It yields the protein CASSLVGRALAWDEQFF.

V and J are TRBV6-5 and TRBJ1-5, with unresolved D. The CDR3 runs to 14 residues. Per germline, CDR1 MNHEY and CDR2 SVGAGI. The V gene lost 2 bases and the J gene lost 5 bases, with 10 bases spanning the gap. The CDR3 DNA is TGTGCCAGCAGTTACAAGGGTCCAGATCAGCCCCAGCATTTT. Residues: CASSYKGPDQPQHF.

This clonotype was detected only a few times. The chain has TRBV30 and TRBJ2-5, with TRBD1 matching 7 bases. CDR1 is GTSNPN, CDR2 SVGIG, per germline (reference sequence). CDR3 size: 14 residues. Trimming removed 4 bases from V and 2 bases from J; junction bases left unmatched: 7. The CDR3 region is CAWTGTAQQETQYF. The CDR3 nucleotides read TGTGCCTGGACTGGGACAGCACAGCAAGAGACCCAGTACTTC.

This chain links TRBV18 with TRBJ1-1; D perhaps matches TRBD1 (5 bases). The CDR3 is 15 residues long. V was shortened by 4 bases and J by 3 bases, with 15 bases between the two germline ends. The germline V gene has CDR1 KGHSH and CDR2 LQKENI. CDR3 sequence: CASSRKQASDTEAFF. CDR3 in DNA: TGTGCCAGCTCACGTAAACAGGCTTCCGACACTGAAGCTTTCTTT. The full variable domain, its missing parts supplied by reference TRBV18 and TRBJ1-1, is NAGVMQNPRHLVRRRGQEARLRCSPMKGHSHVYWYRQLPEEGLKFMVYLQKENIIDESGMPKERFSAEFPKEGPSILRIQQVVRGDSAAYFCASSRKQASDTEAFFGQGTRLTVV.